The T cell receptor (beta chain) under discussion was sequenced for a study of cytomegalovirus exposure and HLA in healthy donors. The PCR employed 60 Vbeta primers together with 13 Jbeta primers. The protocol was immunoSEQ multiplex PCR, while the TCRdb copy is restricted to in-frame clones and leaves out a portion. The sample lists around 190,000 clones, about 86% occurring once. The sequenced material came from PBMCs. This TCR derives from a woman aged 30 to 39 in good health and CMV-seronegative.

CDR3 sequence: CASSDGTSGSGDTQYF. Here the CDR3 DNA reads TGCGCCAGCAGTGACGGAACTAGCGGGAGTGGAGATACGCAGTATTTT. V is TRBV10-1 and J is TRBJ2-3, with 11 bases aligning to TRBD2. The ends lost 3 bases at V and 5 bases at J; junction bases unmatched: 7. This CDR3 contains 16 residues. Germline assignment: CDR1 WNHNN and CDR2 SYGVQD (reference sequence).